This note documents a single T cell receptor (beta chain) sequence. This clone came up a few times. The antigen it binds to is not known. The junction and the germline gene differ at one end; a read error may be behind it. Sequencing ends 3 residues short of the CDR3 end; the germline J gene provides the rest. The germline V gene encodes CDR1 KGHSH and CDR2 LQKENI. From its cysteine to its phenylalanine, the CDR3 spans 13 amino acids. Only the CDR3 bases that were read are kept: 30 of them, in frame from base 1. The source of the sample is a study of T cell clonality in common variable immunodeficiency (dated by TCRdb to 2013 to 2016). Broad study findings and their caveats: Fewer TCRbeta clones were shared among CVID subjects than among healthy controls (p < 0.0001). Correlations between repertoire features and clinical complications were limited by patient heterogeneity within the CVID cohort. CVID TCRbeta sequences reportedly showed fewer deletions and N-nucleotide insertions and lacked highly modified clones with 13 or more V deletions. Even though DNA input was equal, the average per sample came to some 90,000 unique sequences for controls compared with about 34,000 for CVID samples. TCRbeta clonality was higher in CVID subjects than in healthy controls (t-test p = 0.018), and the increase was most characteristic of about a third of subjects. According to the authors, figuring out what caused the increased clonality in CVID would require sequencing the repertoires of T cell subpopulations.

CVID samples and control samples contributed equivalent amounts of genomic DNA as sequencing input. For every sample, a 60 bp segment covering the rearranged TCRbeta CDR3 region was amplified and then sequenced. The immunoSEQ assay, a bias-corrected multiplex PCR with high-throughput sequencing, was employed for TCRbeta amplification. As for the authors' bioinformatics: Each unique nucleotide sequence was treated as a clone and annotated with V, D and J genes, copy number and frequency. Sequences were labeled productive if in frame, and non-productive if out of frame or containing stop codons. As previously described, Shannon's entropy was used to calculate clonality. The predicted amino acid sequences of productive clones were used to derive mean CDR3 Kyte-Doolittle hydropathy. Using the R hclust function, scaled V gene usage was clustered hierarchically with Manhattan distance and complete linkage. Sharing of clones by CDR3 amino acid sequence was evaluated by resampling 12 repertoires per group over 100 rounds. The repertoires were searched for fewer than 75 published EBV-specific TCRbeta sequences and some 250 published CMV-specific TCRbeta sequences. Two CVID samples that yielded fewer than 10,000 sequences were excluded from the analysis, so approximately 40 CVID repertoires were retained. TCRdb obtained this table from immuneACCESS and retained in-frame rearrangements with V and J assigned. These tables miss some clones; where compared with another copy, unresolved V genes account for less than half of the shortfall, and the remainder is unexplained. V and J calls and clone size follow that table, whereas D and trimming were derived from the DNA. This sample is represented by roughly 39,000 clones, with no singletons among them. Together, the top ten hold 5.5% to 7% of the sample.

CVID was diagnosed by standard criteria: serum IgG, IgA and/or IgM reduced below normal range, plus specific antibody deficiency. There were some 46 subjects in the CVID group (approximately 30 male and some 15 female), ranging in age from 9 to 64 years, with a mean age of about 42. Predominantly Caucasian heritage was noted among both the CVID patients and the healthy controls. All CVID subjects had received replacement immunoglobulin therapy for at least one year at the time of study participation. At the time of blood collection, no CVID subject was ill or was being treated with immunomodulatory or immunosuppressive medication. Heparinized peripheral whole blood samples of 5 to 8 ml were collected from each donor. Genomic DNA from adults with common variable immune deficiency (CVID) and from healthy adult controls was used to sequence TCRbeta CDR3 repertoires. Diluted blood was density-centrifuged over Hypaque 1077 or Ficoll-Paque to isolate peripheral blood mononuclear cells. Genomic DNA was obtained from unsorted mononuclear cells through either Qiagen column purification or a centrifugation-based method.

Sequenced sample: peripheral blood mononuclear cells. The rearrangement joined TRBV18 to TRBJ1-2; the D segment could be TRBD1, given 5 matching bases. The source of this sequence is a human donor with common variable immunodeficiency. CDR3 protein: CARSIDSNYGYTF. CDR3 DNA, as far as it was read: TGTGCCCGCTCAATCGACAGTAACTATGGC.